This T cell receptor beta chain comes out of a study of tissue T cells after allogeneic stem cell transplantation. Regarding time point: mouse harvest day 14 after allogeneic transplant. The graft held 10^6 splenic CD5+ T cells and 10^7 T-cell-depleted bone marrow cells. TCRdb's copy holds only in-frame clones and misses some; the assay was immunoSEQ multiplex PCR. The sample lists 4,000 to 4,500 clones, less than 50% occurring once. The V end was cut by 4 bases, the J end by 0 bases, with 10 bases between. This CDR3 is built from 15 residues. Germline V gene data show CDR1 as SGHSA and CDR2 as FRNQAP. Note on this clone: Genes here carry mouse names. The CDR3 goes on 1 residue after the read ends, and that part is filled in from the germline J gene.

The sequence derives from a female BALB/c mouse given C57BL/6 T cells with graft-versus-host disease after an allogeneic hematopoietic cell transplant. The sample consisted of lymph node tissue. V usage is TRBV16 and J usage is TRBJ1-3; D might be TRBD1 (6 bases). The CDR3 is CASSWDKLSGNTLYF. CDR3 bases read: TGTGCAAGCAGCTGGGACAAACTTTCTGGAAATACGCTCTAT.